This note documents a single TCR beta chain sequence. The V gene end was trimmed by 1 base and the J gene end by 1 base; junction bases not matched to a gene: 3. This CDR3 has 15 residues. Germline V lookup: CDR1 SSHAT, CDR2 FNYEAQ (reference sequence). Assay used: immunoSEQ multiplex PCR; TCRdb lists only in-frame clones, some missing. The sample includes around 300,000 clones, about nine tenths of them seen just once. The record originates from a study of cytomegalovirus exposure and HLA in healthy donors. The TCR was taken from a woman aged 30 to 39 in good health and CMV-seropositive. The chain links TRBV7-7 to TRBJ2-5, with 7 bases lining up with TRBD2. The sample was PBMCs. For the CDR3, the DNA is TGTGCCAGCAGCTTAGGACTAGCAGTCCAAGAGACCCAGTACTTC. Residues: CASSLGLAVQETQYF. The full variable domain, with the rest looked up from reference TRBV7-7 and TRBJ2-5, is GAGVSQSPRYKVTKRGQDVTLRCDPISSHATLYWYQQALGQGPEFLTYFNYEAQPDKSGLPSDRFSAERPEGSISTLTIQRTEQRDSAMYRCASSLGLAVQETQYFGPGTRLLVL.